The rows below give T cell receptor beta chains drawn from one sample of a study of CD8 T cells in ankylosing spondylitis. TCRdb re-analysed the 5' RACE reads in MiXCR, keeping a single row per CDR3 protein. The sample includes 350,000 or so distinct CDR3 sequences, approximately 8% of them seen just once. Sequencing was performed on blood, either unsorted or a sorted T cell fraction (not recorded which). The receptors shown here come from a male donor with ankylosing spondylitis. Each CDR3 is given with its conserved first and last residue. The order of the fields is clone size, V gene, J gene, D gene, CDR3 length, CDR3 protein, CDR3 DNA. A D gene is named only where the DNA matches it firmly. Size values are once, few and many counts, or a class for expanded clones, and some rows have none.

abundance: many
v_gene: TRBV12-3/TRBV12-4
j_gene: TRBJ2-1
d_gene: TRBD2
len: 17
CDR3aa: CASSSGLAGYRDNEQFF
CDR3nt: TGTGCCAGCAGCTCCGGACTAGCGGGATATCGGGACAATGAGCAGTTCTTC

abundance: NA
v_gene: TRBV7-9
j_gene: TRBJ2-5
d_gene: TRBD2
len: 16
CDR3aa: CASSPGPGLVKETQYF
CDR3nt: TGTGCCAGCAGCCCCGGCCCGGGACTAGTAAAAGAGACCCAGTACTTC

abundance: many
v_gene: TRBV4-3
j_gene: TRBJ2-1
d_gene: TRBD2
len: 14
CDR3aa: CASSQRLAGVEQFF
CDR3nt: TGCGCCAGCAGCCAGCGACTAGCGGGAGTTGAGCAGTTCTTC

abundance: few
v_gene: TRBV3-1
j_gene: TRBJ2-7
d_gene: NA
len: 16
CDR3aa: CASSQGRFSRGYEQYF
CDR3nt: TGTGCCAGCAGCCAAGGCCGATTTTCCAGGGGATACGAGCAGTACTTC

abundance: many
v_gene: TRBV7-3
j_gene: TRBJ1-1
d_gene: NA
len: 14
CDR3aa: CASSLEAGNTEAFF
CDR3nt: TGTGCCAGCAGCTTAGAGGCAGGGAACACTGAAGCTTTCTTT

abundance: many
v_gene: TRBV29-1
j_gene: TRBJ2-7
d_gene: TRBD1
len: 13
CDR3aa: CSVEKGTDYEQYF
CDR3nt: TGCAGCGTTGAAAAGGGGACAGACTACGAGCAGTACTTC

abundance: many
v_gene: TRBV25-1
j_gene: TRBJ2-2
d_gene: NA
len: 16
CDR3aa: CASSEWGTSNTGELFF
CDR3nt: TGTGCCAGCAGTGAATGGGGGACATCGAACACCGGGGAGCTGTTTTTT

abundance: NA
v_gene: TRBV2
j_gene: TRBJ2-3
d_gene: TRBD1
len: 13
CDR3aa: CAGHRGSTDTQYF
CDR3nt: TGTGCCGGCCACAGGGGATCCACAGATACGCAGTATTTT

abundance: NA
v_gene: TRBV10-2
j_gene: TRBJ2-1
d_gene: NA
len: 13
CDR3aa: CASSGPTVDEQFF
CDR3nt: TGCGCCAGCAGCGGACCAACGGTGGATGAGCAGTTCTTC

abundance: few
v_gene: TRBV20-1
j_gene: TRBJ2-1
d_gene: TRBD2
len: 14
CDR3aa: CSASGVFSYNEQFF
CDR3nt: TGCAGTGCCAGCGGGGTCTTTTCCTACAATGAGCAGTTCTTC

abundance: many
v_gene: TRBV29-1
j_gene: TRBJ1-4
d_gene: NA
len: 14
CDR3aa: CSVGWGPLNEKLFF
CDR3nt: TGCAGCGTTGGATGGGGACCGCTTAATGAAAAACTGTTTTTT

abundance: few
v_gene: TRBV20-1
j_gene: TRBJ2-7
d_gene: TRBD1
len: 16
CDR3aa: CSARDVGQDHFYEQYF
CDR3nt: TGCAGTGCTAGAGATGTAGGACAGGACCATTTCTACGAGCAGTACTTC

abundance: few
v_gene: TRBV12-3/TRBV12-4
j_gene: TRBJ2-7
d_gene: NA
len: 12
CDR3aa: CASSPNPTEQYF
CDR3nt: TGTGCCAGCAGCCCTAATCCTACCGAGCAGTACTTC

abundance: few
v_gene: TRBV19
j_gene: TRBJ2-3
d_gene: TRBD2
len: 17
CDR3aa: CASSPGLAGGRTDTQYF
CDR3nt: TGTGCCAGTAGTCCGGGACTAGCGGGAGGCCGCACAGATACGCAGTATTTT

abundance: many
v_gene: TRBV29-1
j_gene: TRBJ2-3
d_gene: NA
len: 13
CDR3aa: CSVEQISTDTQYF
CDR3nt: TGCAGCGTTGAACAAATAAGCACAGATACGCAGTATTTT

abundance: NA
v_gene: TRBV7-9
j_gene: TRBJ2-7
d_gene: TRBD2
len: 15
CDR3aa: CASSLRGRMSYEQYF
CDR3nt: TGTGCCAGCAGCTTACGCGGGAGAATGTCCTACGAGCAGTACTTC

abundance: NA
v_gene: TRBV7-8
j_gene: TRBJ1-5
d_gene: NA
len: 13
CDR3aa: CASSTTGLQPQHF
CDR3nt: TGTGCCAGCAGCACCACAGGGCTTCAGCCCCAGCATTTT

abundance: NA
v_gene: TRBV4-2
j_gene: TRBJ2-7
d_gene: NA
len: 15
CDR3aa: CASSQEVKGGYEQYF
CDR3nt: TGTGCCAGCAGCCAAGAGGTCAAGGGCGGCTACGAGCAGTACTTC

abundance: few
v_gene: TRBV27
j_gene: TRBJ2-5
d_gene: TRBD2
len: 14
CDR3aa: CASSGGLVGETQYF
CDR3nt: TGTGCCAGCAGTGGTGGACTAGTGGGTGAGACCCAGTACTTC

abundance: NA
v_gene: TRBV5-1
j_gene: TRBJ2-5
d_gene: NA
len: 14
CDR3aa: CASSPTGAQETQYF
CDR3nt: TGCGCCAGCAGCCCTACTGGCGCCCAAGAGACCCAGTACTTC

abundance: NA
v_gene: TRBV7-2
j_gene: TRBJ2-1
d_gene: NA
len: 14
CDR3aa: CASSPVGVHNEQFF
CDR3nt: TGTGCCAGCAGCCCTGTTGGGGTACACAATGAGCAGTTCTTC

abundance: NA
v_gene: TRBV7-9
j_gene: TRBJ2-7
d_gene: TRBD1
len: 15
CDR3aa: CASSLAGTASYEQYF
CDR3nt: TGTGCCAGCAGCTTAGCCGGGACAGCTTCCTACGAGCAGTACTTC

abundance: NA
v_gene: TRBV23-1
j_gene: TRBJ1-2
d_gene: TRBD1
len: 17
CDR3aa: CASSQTGQGARNYGYTF
CDR3nt: TGCGCCAGCAGTCAGACGGGACAGGGGGCGAGGAACTATGGCTACACCTTC

abundance: many
v_gene: TRBV6-1
j_gene: TRBJ2-3
d_gene: TRBD1
len: 18
CDR3aa: CASKPTPGQVIFTDTQYF
CDR3nt: TGTGCCAGCAAACCTACTCCGGGACAGGTCATTTTCACAGATACGCAGTATTTT

abundance: NA
v_gene: TRBV28
j_gene: TRBJ2-5
d_gene: TRBD2
len: 18
CDR3aa: CASSSWRLAGVPQETQYF
CDR3nt: TGTGCCAGCAGTTCCTGGAGACTAGCGGGAGTTCCGCAAGAGACCCAGTACTTC

abundance: NA
v_gene: TRBV11-1
j_gene: TRBJ2-1
d_gene: NA
len: 17
CDR3aa: CASSFGVSRSSYNEQFF
CDR3nt: TGTGCCAGCAGCTTTGGAGTTTCGCGCAGCTCCTACAATGAGCAGTTCTTC

abundance: few
v_gene: TRBV21-1
j_gene: TRBJ1-2
d_gene: NA
len: 13
CDR3aa: CASSAVTNYGYTF
CDR3nt: TGTGCCAGCAGCGCAGTGACTAACTATGGCTACACCTTC

abundance: few
v_gene: TRBV24-1
j_gene: TRBJ1-5
d_gene: NA
len: 14
CDR3aa: CATSEGKAGQPQHF
CDR3nt: TGTGCCACCAGTGAAGGAAAGGCCGGGCAGCCCCAGCATTTT

abundance: few
v_gene: TRBV7-2
j_gene: TRBJ2-2
d_gene: TRBD2
len: 16
CDR3aa: CASSRSRGGSVAGLFF
CDR3nt: TGTGCCAGCAGCCGCAGCCGCGGCGGGAGCGTGGCGGGGCTGTTTTTT

abundance: many
v_gene: TRBV4-2
j_gene: TRBJ2-1
d_gene: TRBD2
len: 16
CDR3aa: CASSQVGVAGDKEQFF
CDR3nt: TGTGCCAGCAGCCAAGTAGGGGTAGCGGGAGATAAGGAGCAGTTCTTC

abundance: few
v_gene: TRBV18
j_gene: TRBJ2-2
d_gene: NA
len: 17
CDR3aa: CASSPLLSLVNTGELFF
CDR3nt: TGTGCCAGCTCACCACTACTCTCATTGGTGAACACCGGGGAGCTGTTTTTT

abundance: few
v_gene: TRBV20-1
j_gene: TRBJ1-5
d_gene: NA
len: 15
CDR3aa: CSAARQILLGEPQHF
CDR3nt: TGCAGTGCTGCTAGACAGATCCTCCTTGGGGAGCCCCAGCATTTT

abundance: NA
v_gene: TRBV5-1
j_gene: TRBJ1-5
d_gene: NA
len: 16
CDR3aa: CASSLSPGPDSFPQHF
CDR3nt: TGCGCCAGCAGCTTGAGTCCGGGACCCGATAGTTTCCCCCAGCATTTT

abundance: few
v_gene: TRBV7-9
j_gene: TRBJ2-7
d_gene: TRBD1
len: 17
CDR3aa: CASSLKSGTGSSYEQYF
CDR3nt: TGTGCCAGCAGTTTAAAGTCCGGGACAGGATCTTCCTACGAGCAGTACTTC

abundance: many
v_gene: TRBV5-1
j_gene: TRBJ2-7
d_gene: TRBD2
len: 16
CDR3aa: CASSLASGMGLYEQYF
CDR3nt: TGCGCCAGCAGCTTGGCTAGCGGGATGGGCCTCTACGAGCAGTACTTC

abundance: few
v_gene: TRBV20-1
j_gene: TRBJ1-1
d_gene: NA
len: 13
CDR3aa: CSANKGADTEAFF
CDR3nt: TGCAGTGCTAACAAAGGGGCTGACACTGAAGCTTTCTTT

abundance: NA
v_gene: TRBV20-1
j_gene: TRBJ2-1
d_gene: TRBD2
len: 16
CDR3aa: CSAEGLAGGSYNEQFF
CDR3nt: TGCAGTGCAGAAGGACTAGCGGGAGGATCTTACAATGAGCAGTTCTTC

abundance: NA
v_gene: TRBV27
j_gene: TRBJ2-7
d_gene: NA
len: 15
CDR3aa: CASSLQPLASYEQYF
CDR3nt: TGTGCCAGCAGTTTACAACCTCTCGCATCTTACGAGCAGTACTTC

abundance: NA
v_gene: TRBV29-1
j_gene: TRBJ2-1
d_gene: TRBD1
len: 12
CDR3aa: CSVGQGANEQFF
CDR3nt: TGCAGCGTGGGACAGGGAGCCAATGAGCAGTTCTTC

abundance: many
v_gene: TRBV7-9
j_gene: TRBJ2-1
d_gene: NA
len: 15
CDR3aa: CASSKGGGRGDEQFF
CDR3nt: TGTGCCAGCAGCAAAGGAGGGGGGAGGGGAGATGAGCAGTTCTTC

abundance: many
v_gene: TRBV4-1
j_gene: TRBJ1-2
d_gene: NA
len: 17
CDR3aa: CASSLSRTRRRNYGYTF
CDR3nt: TGCGCCAGCAGCCTAAGTCGGACGCGGAGAAGGAACTATGGCTACACCTTC